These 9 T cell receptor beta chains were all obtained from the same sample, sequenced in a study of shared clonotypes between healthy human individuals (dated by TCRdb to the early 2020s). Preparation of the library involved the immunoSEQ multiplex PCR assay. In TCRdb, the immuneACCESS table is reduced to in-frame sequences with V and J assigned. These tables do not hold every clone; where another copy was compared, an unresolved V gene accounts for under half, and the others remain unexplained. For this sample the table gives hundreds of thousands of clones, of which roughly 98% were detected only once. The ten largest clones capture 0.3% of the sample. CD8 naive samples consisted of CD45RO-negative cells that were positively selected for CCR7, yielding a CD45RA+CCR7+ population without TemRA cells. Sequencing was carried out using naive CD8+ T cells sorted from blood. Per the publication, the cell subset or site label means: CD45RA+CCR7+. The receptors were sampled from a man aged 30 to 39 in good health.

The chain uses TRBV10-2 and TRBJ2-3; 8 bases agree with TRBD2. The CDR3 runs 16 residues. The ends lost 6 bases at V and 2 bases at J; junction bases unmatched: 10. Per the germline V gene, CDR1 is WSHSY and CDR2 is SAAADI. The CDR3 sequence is CASRRDGLANTDTQYF. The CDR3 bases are TGCGCCAGCAGGAGAGATGGACTAGCCAACACAGATACGCAGTATTTT.

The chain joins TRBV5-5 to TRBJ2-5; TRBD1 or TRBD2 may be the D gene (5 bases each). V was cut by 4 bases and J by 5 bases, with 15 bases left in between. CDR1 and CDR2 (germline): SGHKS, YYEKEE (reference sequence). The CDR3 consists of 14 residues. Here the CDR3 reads CASSPRGDGETQYF. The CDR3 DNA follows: TGTGCCAGCAGCCCGAGGGGCGATGGGGAGACCCAGTACTTC.

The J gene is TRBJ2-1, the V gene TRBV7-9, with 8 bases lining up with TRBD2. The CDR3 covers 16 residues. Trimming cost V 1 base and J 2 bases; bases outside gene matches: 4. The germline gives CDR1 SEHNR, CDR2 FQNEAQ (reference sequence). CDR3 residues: CASSLGLAGAYNEQFF. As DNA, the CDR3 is TGTGCCAGCAGCTTAGGTCTAGCGGGCGCCTACAATGAGCAGTTCTTC.

CDR3 nucleotide sequence: TGCGCCAGCAGCCAAGATCCTTCAGGGGGGTCCTACGAGCAGTACTTC. Translating gives CASSQDPSGGSYEQYF. The rearrangement joins TRBV4-3 to TRBJ2-7, with D possibly matching TRBD1 (7 bases). Germline CDR1 LGHNA, CDR2 YSLEER. This CDR3 contains 16 residues. The V end lost 0 bases, the J end lost 1 base, and 13 bases lay between the germline ends.

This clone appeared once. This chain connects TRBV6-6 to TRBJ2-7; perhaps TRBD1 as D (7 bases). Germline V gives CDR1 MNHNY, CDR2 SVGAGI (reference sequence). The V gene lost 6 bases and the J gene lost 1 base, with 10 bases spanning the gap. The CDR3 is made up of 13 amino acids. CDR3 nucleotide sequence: TGTGCCAGCAGGGGGGGACAGTCCTACGAGCAGTACTTC. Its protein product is CASRGGQSYEQYF.

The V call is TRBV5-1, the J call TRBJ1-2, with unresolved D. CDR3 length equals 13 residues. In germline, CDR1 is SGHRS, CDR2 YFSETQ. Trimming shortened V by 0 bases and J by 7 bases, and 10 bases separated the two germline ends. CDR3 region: CASSLDSLGGYTF. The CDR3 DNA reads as TGCGCCAGCAGCTTGGATAGTCTCGGTGGCTACACCTTC.

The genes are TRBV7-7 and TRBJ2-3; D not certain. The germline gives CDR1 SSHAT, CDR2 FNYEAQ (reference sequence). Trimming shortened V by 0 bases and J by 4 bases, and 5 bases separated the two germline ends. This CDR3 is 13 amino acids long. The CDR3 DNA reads TGTGCCAGCAGCTTAGCGTTTTCAGATACGCAGTATTTT. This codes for CASSLAFSDTQYF. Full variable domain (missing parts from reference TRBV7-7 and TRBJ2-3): GAGVSQSPRYKVTKRGQDVTLRCDPISSHATLYWYQQALGQGPEFLTYFNYEAQPDKSGLPSDRFSAERPEGSISTLTIQRTEQRDSAMYRCASSLAFSDTQYFGPGTRLTVL.

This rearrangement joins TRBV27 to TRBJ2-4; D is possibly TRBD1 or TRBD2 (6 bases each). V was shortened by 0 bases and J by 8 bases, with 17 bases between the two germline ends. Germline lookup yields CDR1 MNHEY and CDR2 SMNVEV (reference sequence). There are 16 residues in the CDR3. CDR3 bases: TGTGCCAGCAGTTTATCGGGGGGCAGGGGCGGAGACATTCAGTACTTC. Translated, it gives CASSLSGGRGGDIQYF.

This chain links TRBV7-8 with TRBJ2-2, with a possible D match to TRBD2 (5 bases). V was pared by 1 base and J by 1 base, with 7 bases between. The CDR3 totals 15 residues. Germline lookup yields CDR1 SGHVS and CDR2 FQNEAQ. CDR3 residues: CASSLGSVNTGELFF. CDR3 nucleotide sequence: TGTGCCAGCAGCTTAGGTAGCGTGAACACCGGGGAGCTGTTTTTT.